The subject of this entry is one T cell receptor beta chain. Profiling relied on immunoSEQ multiplex PCR, and the TCRdb table lists in-frame clones only, not all of them. The sample lists about 94,000 clones, around 72% occurring once. The data stem from a study of blood T cell repertoires in COVID-19. On the study more broadly: The analysed material was cDNA or gDNA that came from T cells, B-cell-depleted T cells, or PBMCs.

What was sequenced was peripheral blood. The source is a man between 65 and 79 years old with COVID-19, enrolled during active disease.

In DNA form, the CDR3 reads TGTGCCAGCAGCCCCGAGGGGCTAGCGGGGACTGGCACCGGGGAGCTGTTTTTT. Its protein is CASSPEGLAGTGTGELFF. V gene TRBV4-2 combines with J gene TRBJ2-2; 9 nucleotides agree with TRBD2. J gave up 4 bases and V 4 bases, and 13 bases lay outside the gene matches. Per the germline V gene, CDR1 is LGHNA and CDR2 is YNFKEQ. This CDR3 region has 18 residues.